The text below deals with one T cell receptor beta chain. What this receptor recognizes is not known. No much larger clone exists at a distance of one base, and base qualities are not known. Synthesis of TCR cDNA relied on 5'RACE template switching, a step that introduced a universal primer site along with unique molecular identifiers. Priming for cDNA synthesis came from both the TCR alpha and TCR beta constant segments. Library amplification involved two PCR steps, and the second step added sample barcodes and sequencing adapters. Sequencing of the libraries was done on either Illumina HiSeq 2500 (2x100 bp) or NovaSeq (2x150 bp). The published analysis was carried out like this. MIGEC handled demultiplexing of reads and collapsing into UMI consensus sequences, while MiXCR performed V(D)J alignment. Vaccine-responding clonotypes were identified with edgeR using replicate PBMC samples, with FDR below 0.01 and a log2 fold change above 5 up to day 15 being required. CD4 or CD8 identity was assigned to each bulk clonotype according to whether the clonotype was present at higher abundance in the sequenced CD4 repertoire or the sequenced CD8 repertoire. Using fastp at Q25 and MiXCR, TCRdb reprocessed the public reads and kept productive beta chains. Rows are combined by CDR3 protein, so each entry shows the most common genes and DNA. The authors' filters were not applied to this entry. The table for this sample lists nearly 550,000 distinct CDR3 sequences; 19% of them were counted only once. The top ten hold roughly an eighth of the sample.

The source of the sample is a study of T cells after yellow fever vaccination (dated by TCRdb to the late 2010s). Looking at the study overall: The SMART-Seq v4 Ultra Low Input RNA kit was used to prepare libraries from fractions with low cell numbers. Bulk TCR alpha and beta repertoires were sequenced longitudinally to track T-cell clones before and after primary and booster YFV17D yellow fever vaccination. Two healthy male donors made up the cohort, one aged 18 to 29 years and the other aged 30 to 40 years. Blood was collected at multiple timepoints before and after primary and secondary immunization, and bulk PBMC replicates and cell subsets were isolated.

In the paper's terms, the treatment or condition label means: live attenuated yellow fever vaccine strain. Two biological replicates of bulk PBMCs were collected at each blood-draw timepoint. A standard Ficoll-Paque protocol was used to isolate PBMCs from peripheral blood. TriZol was used to extract RNA from bulk PBMCs, CD4 and CD8 fractions, and dextramer-positive and dextramer-negative fractions. General study outcomes and caveats: Most clones expanded after primary vaccination were re-detected after the booster (almost 97% of CD4 and approximately 89% of CD8), suggesting broad memory maintenance. A small fraction of clonotypes appeared in both the CD4 and CD8 compartments, likely as a result of convergent recombination. The study included only two donors, which limits how far the findings can be generalized. The secondary T-cell response was weaker than the primary response but faster, peaking on day 5 instead of day 15. Computational filtering was required because FACS-sorted repertoires could contain abundant contaminating clonotypes from the bulk population.

This TCR derives from a man younger than 45 who received the YFV17D yellow fever vaccine. Sequencing used PBMCs, obtained 15 days after the yellow fever booster vaccination.

The CDR3 corresponds to CASSFFQGPQYF. The bases are TGTGCCAGCAGTTTTTTCCAAGGGCCCCAGTACTTC. Here the chain combines TRBV27 and TRBJ2-5; no D gene can be assigned with confidence. From its cysteine to its phenylalanine, the CDR3 spans 12 amino acids. The kept DNA is CDR3 alone, 36 bases in frame from the first base. CDR1 is given as MNHEY and CDR2 as SMNVEV, both from the germline V gene (reference sequence). V drops 3 bases and J drops 9 bases, leaving 11 bases in between.